The clone carrying this T cell receptor gamma chain turned up a few times. What it binds is not known. This specimen includes other DNA sequences encoding the same CDR3. The template was reverse-transcribed extracted RNA. Multiplex PCR used pooled V-gene forward primers and a constant-region reverse primer to amplify CDR3s. TCRdb re-called clones from the multiplex PCR reads via CATT. The data show some 37,000 gamma-chain clones, 20% to 25% seen once. This record comes from a study of Vδ1+ human thymocytes. V was pared by 2 bases and J by 4 bases, with 2 bases of the junction left unmatched. The CDR3 sequence is 12 residues long. Germline CDR1 is VENAVY and CDR2 is YDSYNSRV. Study observations and caveats: Thymic TRG and TRD repertoires appeared highly polyclonal.

The specimen was Vdelta1+ gamma-delta thymocytes from the thymus. Stated subset: FACS-sorted CD3+ TCRalphabeta- TCRVdelta1+ TCRVdelta2- thymocytes. This chain links TRGV8 with TRGJ1 or TRGJ2. This receptor was obtained from a girl under three years old who had congenital heart surgery. The CDR3 loop reads CATWDTYYKKLF. CDR3 DNA: TGTGCCACCTGGGATACGTATTATAAGAAACTCTTT.